This T cell receptor (beta chain) was observed in a study of shared clonotypes between healthy human individuals. Across several immunoSEQ plates, the genomic DNA of each subset was split evenly. The sorted-subset replicate PCRs were given about 200 ng DNA, which is tens of thousands of T cell genomes. Sequenced by immunoSEQ multiplex PCR; TCRdb stores in-frame clones only, minus some. Here the sample spans roughly 1,100,000 clones, 75% being singletons. Findings of the study overall: Non-shared clonotypes had lower generation probabilities than clonotypes shared by all four sorted-subset donors.

Details on this clone: Its antigen is unidentified. Other nucleotide sequences from this sample produce the same CDR3.

Germline CDR1 reads LNHDA; CDR2 reads SQIVND (reference sequence). The CDR3 consists of 15 residues. The V end lost 4 bases, the J end lost 4 bases, and 11 bases lay between the germline ends. The chain carries TRBV19 and TRBJ2-6; a possible D gene is TRBD2 (5 bases). Material: memory CD4+ T cells sorted from blood. Subset reported: CD45RA-negative fraction. This TCR derives from a man between 18 and 29 years old in good health. CDR3 coding DNA: TGTGCCAGTAGTAAAGAGGGTTCCGGGGCCAACGTCCTGACTTTC. Translating gives CASSKEGSGANVLTF.